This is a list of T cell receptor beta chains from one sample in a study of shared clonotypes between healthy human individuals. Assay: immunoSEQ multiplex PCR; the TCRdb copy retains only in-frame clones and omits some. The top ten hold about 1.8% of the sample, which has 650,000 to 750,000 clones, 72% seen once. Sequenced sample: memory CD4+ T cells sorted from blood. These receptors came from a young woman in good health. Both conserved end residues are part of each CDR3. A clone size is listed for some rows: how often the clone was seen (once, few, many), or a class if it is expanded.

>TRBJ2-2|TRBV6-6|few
CASSRGQALSGELFF
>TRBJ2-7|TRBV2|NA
CASTGPGEQYF
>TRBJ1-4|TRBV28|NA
CASSSMGGAIPNEKLFF
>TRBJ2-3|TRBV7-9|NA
CASSLAGTQGDTQYF
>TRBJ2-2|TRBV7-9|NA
CASSLGTGTNTGELFF
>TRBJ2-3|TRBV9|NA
CASSVGGQRDTDTQYF
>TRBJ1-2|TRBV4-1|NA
CASRPTFTGYGYTF
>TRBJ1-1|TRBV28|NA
CASSSPVVAFGAFF
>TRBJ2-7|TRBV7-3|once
CASSSNPGTGGYEQYF
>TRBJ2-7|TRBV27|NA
CASRPLTGGSDEQYF
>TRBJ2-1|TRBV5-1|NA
CASSLPLAGGHNEQFF
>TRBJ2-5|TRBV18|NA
CASSPPAVLQETQYF
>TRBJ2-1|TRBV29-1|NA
CSVEFLAGYNEQFF
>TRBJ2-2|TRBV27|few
CASKSPRASGELFF
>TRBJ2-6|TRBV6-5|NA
CASSFTDSGANVLTF
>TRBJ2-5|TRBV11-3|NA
CASSPGARQETQYF
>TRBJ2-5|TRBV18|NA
CASSPRLAPSVGETQYF
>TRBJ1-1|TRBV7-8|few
CASSLAWTSNTEAFF
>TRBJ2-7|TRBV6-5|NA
CASSYEGRGEQYF
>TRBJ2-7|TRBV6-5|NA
CASSTPQVSEQYF
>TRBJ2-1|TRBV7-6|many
CASSPRVSYNEQFF
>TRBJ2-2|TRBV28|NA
CASTPTRHTGELFF
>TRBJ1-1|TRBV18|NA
CASSSGTGMNTEAFF
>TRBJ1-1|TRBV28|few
CASTFRGINTEAFF
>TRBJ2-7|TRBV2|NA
CARGTSFSEEQYF
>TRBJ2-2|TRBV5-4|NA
CASSLPGAIGGELFF
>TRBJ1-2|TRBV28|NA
CASSFGLWGYGYTF
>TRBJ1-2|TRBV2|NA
CASRVLSGRYGYTF
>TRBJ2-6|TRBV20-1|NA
CSAISPTVLTF
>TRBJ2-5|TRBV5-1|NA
CASRGQETQYF
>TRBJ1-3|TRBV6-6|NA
CASSSPDGGSGNTIYF
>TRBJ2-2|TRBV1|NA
CTSSLAVRGFTCRELFF
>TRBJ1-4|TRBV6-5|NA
CASTWRAEEKLFF
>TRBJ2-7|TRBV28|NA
CASSLGLAGGPGMEQYF
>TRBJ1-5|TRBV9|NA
CASSVGPEQPQHF
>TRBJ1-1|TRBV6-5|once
CASRRGTGVTEAFF
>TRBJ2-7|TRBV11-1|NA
CASSDRTGTYEQYF
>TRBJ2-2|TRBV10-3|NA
CAISPGPGNGELFF
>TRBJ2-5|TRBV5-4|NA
CASSLQGAGETQYF
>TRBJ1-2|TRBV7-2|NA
CASSIRRKEGYTF
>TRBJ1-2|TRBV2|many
CAGSGTGGSGYTF
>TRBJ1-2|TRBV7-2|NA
CASSLDFVKGYTF
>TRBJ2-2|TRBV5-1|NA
CASSLSARTGELFF
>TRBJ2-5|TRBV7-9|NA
CASSQEVIQETQYF
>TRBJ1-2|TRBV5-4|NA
CASSRKLTGGLNGYTF
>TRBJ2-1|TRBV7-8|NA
CASSFVPGNEQFF
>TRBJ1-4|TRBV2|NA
CASSRVEKLFF
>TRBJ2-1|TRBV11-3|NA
CASSSGGENEQFF
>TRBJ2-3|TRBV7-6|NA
CASSLGAGDTQYF
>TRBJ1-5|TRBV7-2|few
CASSLYGSNQPQHF